The 2 T cell receptor beta chains presented below share a single source sample, sequenced in a study of blood T cells in healthy people across ages (dated by TCRdb to the mid-2010s). Libraries were built with 5' RACE. The sample was run on an Illumina HiSeq 2500. A second 7 to 11 cycle PCR used a sample-barcoded 5' primer and a J-beta primer mix. In-frame beta chains were kept once TCRdb had trimmed the public reads at Q25 with fastp and called clones with MiXCR. Each entry merges the rows of one CDR3 protein and shows their most common DNA and genes. For this sample there are approximately 290,000 distinct CDR3 sequences; roughly 27% appear just once. Together, the top ten hold over 25% of the sample. The specimen was blood. All receptors derive from a woman in her seventies in good health.

This clonotype was observed a few times. The J gene is TRBJ1-2, the V gene TRBV29-1; D unresolved. Germline loops: CDR1 SQVTM, CDR2 ANQGSEA. The CDR3 totals 14 residues. V lost 1 base and J 8 bases, leaving 17 bases between the germline ends. In nucleotides, the CDR3 is TGCAGCGTTGAAGCCCCACTCCAGCAGAGGGGCTACACCTTC. Translation gives CSVEAPLQQRGYTF.

In this sample, this clonotype turned up a few times. The genes are TRBV29-1 and TRBJ2-5, with 9 bases that match TRBD2. Per the germline V gene, CDR1 is SQVTM and CDR2 is ANQGSEA. This CDR3 comprises 13 residues. V gave up 4 bases and J gave up 4 bases; unmatched junction bases: 4. DNA of the CDR3: TGCAGCGTTGTTGGAGCGGGAGGAGAGACCCAGTACTTC. Translation gives CSVVGAGGETQYF.